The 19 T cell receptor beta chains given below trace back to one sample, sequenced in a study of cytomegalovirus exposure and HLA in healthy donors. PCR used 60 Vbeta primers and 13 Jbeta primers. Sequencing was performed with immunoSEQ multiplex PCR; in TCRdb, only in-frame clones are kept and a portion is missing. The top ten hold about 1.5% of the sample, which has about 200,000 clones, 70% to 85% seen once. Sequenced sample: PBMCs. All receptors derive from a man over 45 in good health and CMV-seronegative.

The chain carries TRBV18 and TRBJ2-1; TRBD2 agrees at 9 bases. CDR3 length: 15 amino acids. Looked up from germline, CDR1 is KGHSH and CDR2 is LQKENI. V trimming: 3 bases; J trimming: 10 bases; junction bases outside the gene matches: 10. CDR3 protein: CASSPSSSGTLEQFF. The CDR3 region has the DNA TGTGCCAGCTCACCTTCGTCTAGCGGGACGTTGGAGCAGTTCTTC.

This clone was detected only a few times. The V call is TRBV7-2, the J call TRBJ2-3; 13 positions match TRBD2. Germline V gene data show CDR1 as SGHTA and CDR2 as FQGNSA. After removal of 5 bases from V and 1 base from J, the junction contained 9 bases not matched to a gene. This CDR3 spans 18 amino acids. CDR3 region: CASSLWTSGRRGTDTQYF. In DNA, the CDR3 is TGTGCCAGCAGCCTTTGGACTAGCGGGAGAAGGGGCACAGATACGCAGTATTTT.

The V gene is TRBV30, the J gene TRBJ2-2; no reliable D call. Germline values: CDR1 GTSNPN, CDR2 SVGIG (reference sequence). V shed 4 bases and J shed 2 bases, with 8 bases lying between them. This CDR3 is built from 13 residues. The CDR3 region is CAWKDINTGELFF. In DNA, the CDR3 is TGTGCCTGGAAAGACATTAACACCGGGGAGCTGTTTTTT.

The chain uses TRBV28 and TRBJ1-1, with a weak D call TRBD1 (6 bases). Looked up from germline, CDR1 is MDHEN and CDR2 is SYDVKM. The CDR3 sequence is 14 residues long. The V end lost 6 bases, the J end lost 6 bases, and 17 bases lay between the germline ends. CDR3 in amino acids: CASRGLQGGSEAFF. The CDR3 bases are TGTGCCAGCAGGGGTCTACAGGGAGGGTCTGAAGCTTTCTTT.

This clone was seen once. The CDR3 DNA is TGTGCCAGCAGCTTAGAGGCTAGCGGGAGAGTCTACGAGCAGTACTTC. As protein: CASSLEASGRVYEQYF. This sequence joins TRBV7-2 and TRBJ2-7; 10 bases are shared with TRBD2. The CDR3 is made up of 16 amino acids. J gave up 3 bases and V 1 base, and 6 bases lay outside the gene matches. Germline lookup yields CDR1 SGHTA and CDR2 FQGNSA.

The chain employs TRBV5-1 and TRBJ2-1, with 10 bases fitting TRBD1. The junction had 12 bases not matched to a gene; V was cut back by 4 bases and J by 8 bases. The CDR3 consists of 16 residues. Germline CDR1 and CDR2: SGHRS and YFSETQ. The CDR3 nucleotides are TGCGCCAGCAGCCAAACCGACAGGGGGCTTTTTGATGAGCAGTTCTTC. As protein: CASSQTDRGLFDEQFF. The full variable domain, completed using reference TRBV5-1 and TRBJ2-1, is KAGVTQTPRYLIKTRGQQVTLSCSPISGHRSVSWYQQTPGQGLQFLFEYFSETQRNKGNFPGRFSGRQFSNSRSEMNVSTLELGDSALYLCASSQTDRGLFDEQFFGPGTRLTVL.

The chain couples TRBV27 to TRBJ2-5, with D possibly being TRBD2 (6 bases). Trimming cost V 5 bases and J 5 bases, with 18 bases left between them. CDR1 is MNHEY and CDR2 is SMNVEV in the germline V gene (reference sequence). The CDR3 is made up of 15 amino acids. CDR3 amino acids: CASSPQAGSWETQYF. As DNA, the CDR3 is TGTGCCAGCAGTCCGCAGGCGGGGAGCTGGGAGACCCAGTACTTC.

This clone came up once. CDR3 sequence reads: CASSTSGDNEQFF. For the CDR3, the DNA is TGCGCCAGCAGCACTAGCGGAGACAATGAGCAGTTCTTC. The chain joins TRBV5-1 to TRBJ2-1, with 8 bases identical to TRBD2. The germline CDR1 and CDR2 sequences are SGHRS and YFSETQ. CDR3 length: 13 residues. Trimming removed 4 bases from V and 5 bases from J; junction bases left unmatched: 2.

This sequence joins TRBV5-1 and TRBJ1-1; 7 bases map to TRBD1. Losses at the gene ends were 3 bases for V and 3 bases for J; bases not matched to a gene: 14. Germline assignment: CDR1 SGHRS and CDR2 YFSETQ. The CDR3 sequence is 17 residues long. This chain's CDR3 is CASSSLKVDRDYTEAFF. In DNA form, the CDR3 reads TGCGCCAGCAGCTCCTTGAAGGTAGACAGGGATTACACTGAAGCTTTCTTT. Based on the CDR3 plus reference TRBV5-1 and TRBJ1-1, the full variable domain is KAGVTQTPRYLIKTRGQQVTLSCSPISGHRSVSWYQQTPGQGLQFLFEYFSETQRNKGNFPGRFSGRQFSNSRSEMNVSTLELGDSALYLCASSSLKVDRDYTEAFFGQGTRLTVV.

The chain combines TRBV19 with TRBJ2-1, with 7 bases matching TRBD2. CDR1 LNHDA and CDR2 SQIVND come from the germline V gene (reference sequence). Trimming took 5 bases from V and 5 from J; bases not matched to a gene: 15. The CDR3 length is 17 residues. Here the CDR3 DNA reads TGTGCCAGTAGTCCCCCCGTGGCTAGCGGTTTCCACAATGAGCAGTTCTTC. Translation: CASSPPVASGFHNEQFF.

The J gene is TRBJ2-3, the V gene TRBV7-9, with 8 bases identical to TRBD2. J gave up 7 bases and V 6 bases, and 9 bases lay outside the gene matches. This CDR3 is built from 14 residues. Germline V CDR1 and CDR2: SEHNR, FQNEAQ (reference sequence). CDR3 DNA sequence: TGTGCCAGCAGACAGGGCGGGAGGAGGAATACGCAGTATTTT. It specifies CASRQGGRRNTQYF.

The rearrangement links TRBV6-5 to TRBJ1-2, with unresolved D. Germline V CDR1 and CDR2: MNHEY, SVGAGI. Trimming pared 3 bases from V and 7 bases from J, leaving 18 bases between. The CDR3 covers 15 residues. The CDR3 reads CASSYLERVGFGYTF. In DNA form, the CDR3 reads TGTGCCAGCAGTTATTTAGAGAGGGTTGGATTTGGCTACACCTTC.

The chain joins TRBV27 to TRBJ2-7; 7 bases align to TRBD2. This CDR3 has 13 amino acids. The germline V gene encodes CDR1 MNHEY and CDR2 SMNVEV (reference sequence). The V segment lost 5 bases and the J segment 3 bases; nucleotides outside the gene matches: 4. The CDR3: CASSPPGGYEQYF. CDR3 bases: TGTGCCAGCAGTCCGCCGGGGGGCTACGAGCAGTACTTC.

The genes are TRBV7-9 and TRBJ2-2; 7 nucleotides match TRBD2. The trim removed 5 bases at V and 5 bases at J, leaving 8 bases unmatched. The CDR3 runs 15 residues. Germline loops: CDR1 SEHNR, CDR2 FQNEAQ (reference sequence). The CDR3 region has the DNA TGTGCCAGCAGCCCCCAAGGGAGGGAAACCGGGGAGCTGTTTTTT. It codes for CASSPQGRETGELFF.

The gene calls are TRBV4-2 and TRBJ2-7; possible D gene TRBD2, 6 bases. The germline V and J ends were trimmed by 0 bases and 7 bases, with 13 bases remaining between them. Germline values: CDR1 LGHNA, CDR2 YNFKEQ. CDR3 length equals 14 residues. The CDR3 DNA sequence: TGTGCCAGCAGCCAAGATGGCGGGGCCAGGGAGCAGTACTTC. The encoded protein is CASSQDGGAREQYF.

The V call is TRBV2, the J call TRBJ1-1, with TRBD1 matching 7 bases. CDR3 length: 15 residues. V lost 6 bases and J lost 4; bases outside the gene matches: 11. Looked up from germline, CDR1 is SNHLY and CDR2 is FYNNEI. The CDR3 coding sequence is TGTGCCAGCAGGGGAGATAGAGGACAGGCCACTGAAGCTTTCTTT. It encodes CASRGDRGQATEAFF.

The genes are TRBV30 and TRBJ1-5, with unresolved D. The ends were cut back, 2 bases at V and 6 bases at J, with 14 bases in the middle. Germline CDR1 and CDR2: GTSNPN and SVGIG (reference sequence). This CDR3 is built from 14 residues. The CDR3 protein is CAWSREGLVQPQHF. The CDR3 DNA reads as TGTGCCTGGAGTCGGGAGGGATTGGTTCAGCCCCAGCATTTT.

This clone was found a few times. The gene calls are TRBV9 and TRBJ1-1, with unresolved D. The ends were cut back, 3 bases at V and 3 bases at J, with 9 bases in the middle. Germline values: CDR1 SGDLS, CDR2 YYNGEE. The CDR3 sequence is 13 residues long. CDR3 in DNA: TGTGCCAGCAGCGGCGGACTGGACACTGAAGCTTTCTTT. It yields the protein CASSGGLDTEAFF.

CDR3 bases: TGTGCCAGCCGCGGACAGGGTAACTATGGCTACACCTTC. It specifies CASRGQGNYGYTF. V is TRBV6-6 and J is TRBJ1-2; 8 nucleotides line up with TRBD1. Germline V CDR1 and CDR2: MNHNY, SVGAGI (reference sequence). V was pared by 8 bases and J by 1 base, with 3 bases of the junction left unmatched. The CDR3 loop spans 13 amino acids.